This T cell receptor (beta chain) was captured by sequencing in a study of identical twins. The CDR3 contains 13 residues. V was pared by 3 bases and J by 10 bases, with 18 bases between. The V gene's germline CDR1 is DFQATT and CDR2 SNEGSKA (reference sequence). TCRdb reprocessed the 5' RACE reads via MiXCR and lists one record per CDR3 protein. The sample carries 430,000 or so distinct CDR3 sequences, approximately 24% recorded once. Points on this clonotype: Antigen: not known.

Study-level findings and limits: Weaker excess twin sharing was seen among beta out-of-frame sequences.

Healthy Caucasians supplied all donations. These data were likewise used in another study, on T cells expressing NK-cell markers. That paper adds: It is unclear if expanded NKG2C-expressing clones target HCMV antigens.

Material for sequencing was CD4+ T cells sorted from blood. This chain connects TRBV20-1 to TRBJ1-1; a possible D gene is TRBD1 (5 bases). This receptor was identified in a woman aged 18-30 years in good health. This chain's CDR3 is CSASLLDSQGAFF. In DNA, the CDR3 is TGCAGTGCTAGTTTATTAGATTCTCAGGGAGCTTTCTTT.